The T cell receptor beta chain under discussion was sequenced for a study of blood T cell repertoires in COVID-19. The CDR3 covers 13 residues. Those enrolled, adults aged 18 to 89 years, came from about 24 US areas. The table came from immunoSEQ multiplex PCR; TCRdb's copy has only in-frame clones and leaves some out. Of 200,000 to 250,000 clones detected, almost 90% appear once; the ten largest clones hold roughly 16%. The sequence was obtained from a man younger than 40 who had been exposed to COVID-19. Sample: PBMCs or T cells enriched from blood (not recorded which). This chain uses TRBV12-2 with TRBJ1-4; TRBD1 is the table's D call and was not checked against the DNA. TRBV12-2 is an annotated pseudogene. CDR3 sequence: CASLRQEEEKLFF. Written as DNA, the CDR3 is TGTGCAAGCCTGAGACAGGAAGAGGAAAAACTGTTTTTT.